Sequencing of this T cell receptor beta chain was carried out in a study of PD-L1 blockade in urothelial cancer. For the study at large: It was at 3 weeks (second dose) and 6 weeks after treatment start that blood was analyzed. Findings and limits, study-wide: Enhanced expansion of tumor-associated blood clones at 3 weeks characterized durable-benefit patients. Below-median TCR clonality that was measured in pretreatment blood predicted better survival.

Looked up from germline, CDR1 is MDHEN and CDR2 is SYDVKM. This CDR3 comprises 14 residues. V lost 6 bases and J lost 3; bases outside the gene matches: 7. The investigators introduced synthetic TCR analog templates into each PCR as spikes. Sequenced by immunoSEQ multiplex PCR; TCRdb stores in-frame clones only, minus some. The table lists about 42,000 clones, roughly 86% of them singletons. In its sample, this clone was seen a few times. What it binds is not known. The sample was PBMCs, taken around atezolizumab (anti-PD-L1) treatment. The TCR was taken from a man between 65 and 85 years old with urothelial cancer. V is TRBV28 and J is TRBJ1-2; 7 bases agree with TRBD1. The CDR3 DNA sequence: TGTGCCAGCAGAGCCGGGACAGATTACTATGGCTACACCTTC. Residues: CASRAGTDYYGYTF.